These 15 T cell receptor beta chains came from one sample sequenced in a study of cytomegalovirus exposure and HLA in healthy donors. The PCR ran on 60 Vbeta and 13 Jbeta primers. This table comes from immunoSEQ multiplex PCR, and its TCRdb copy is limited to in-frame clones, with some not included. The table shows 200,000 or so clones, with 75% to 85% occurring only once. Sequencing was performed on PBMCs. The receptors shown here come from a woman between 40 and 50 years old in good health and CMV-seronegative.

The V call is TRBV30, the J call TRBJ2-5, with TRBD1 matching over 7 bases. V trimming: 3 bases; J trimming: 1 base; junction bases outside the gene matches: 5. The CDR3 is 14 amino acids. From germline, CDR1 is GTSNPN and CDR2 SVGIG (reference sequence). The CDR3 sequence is CAWRGTAFQETQYF. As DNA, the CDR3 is TGTGCCTGGAGAGGGACAGCCTTCCAAGAGACCCAGTACTTC.

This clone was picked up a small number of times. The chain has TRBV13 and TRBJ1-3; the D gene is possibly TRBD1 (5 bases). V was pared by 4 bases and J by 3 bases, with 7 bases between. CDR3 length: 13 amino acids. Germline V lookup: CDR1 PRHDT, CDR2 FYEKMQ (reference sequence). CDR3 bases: TGTGCCAGCAGCTCGGGACTTGGAAACACCATATATTTT. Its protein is CASSSGLGNTIYF. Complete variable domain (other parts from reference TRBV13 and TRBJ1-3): AAGVIQSPRHLIKEKRETATLKCYPIPRHDTVYWYQQGPGQDPQFLISFYEKMQSDKGSIPDRFSAQQFSDYHSELNMSSLELGDSALYFCASSSGLGNTIYFGEGSWLTVV.

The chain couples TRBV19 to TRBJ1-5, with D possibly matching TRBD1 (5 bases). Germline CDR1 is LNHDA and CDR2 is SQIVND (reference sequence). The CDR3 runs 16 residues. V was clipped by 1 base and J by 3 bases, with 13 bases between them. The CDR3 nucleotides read TGTGCCAGTAGTATAGCGGGGGGGAGGGTCAATCAGCCCCAGCATTTT. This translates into CASSIAGGRVNQPQHF.

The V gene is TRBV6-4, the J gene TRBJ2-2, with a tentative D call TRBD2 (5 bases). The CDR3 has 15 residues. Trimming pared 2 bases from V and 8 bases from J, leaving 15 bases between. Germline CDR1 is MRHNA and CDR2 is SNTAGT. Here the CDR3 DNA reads TGTGCCAGCAGTGACGAGGGCTCCGCTACGGGGGAGCTGTTTTTT. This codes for CASSDEGSATGELFF.

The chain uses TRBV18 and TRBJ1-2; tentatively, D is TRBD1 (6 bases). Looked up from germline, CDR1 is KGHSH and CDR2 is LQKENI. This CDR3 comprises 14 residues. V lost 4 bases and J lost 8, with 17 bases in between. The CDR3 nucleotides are TGTGCCAGCTCACAACTACAGGGAAGTGAGGGCTACACCTTC. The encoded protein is CASSQLQGSEGYTF.

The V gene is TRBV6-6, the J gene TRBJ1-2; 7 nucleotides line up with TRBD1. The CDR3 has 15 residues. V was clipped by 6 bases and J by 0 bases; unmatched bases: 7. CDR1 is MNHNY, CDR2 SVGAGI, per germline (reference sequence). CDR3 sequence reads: CASRTGTDTNYGYTF. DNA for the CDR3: TGTGCCAGCAGAACCGGGACAGACACTAACTATGGCTACACCTTC.

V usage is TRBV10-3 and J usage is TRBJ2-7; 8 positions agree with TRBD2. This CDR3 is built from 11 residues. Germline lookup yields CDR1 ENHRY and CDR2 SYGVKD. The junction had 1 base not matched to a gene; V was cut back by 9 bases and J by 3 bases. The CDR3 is CAIAGGYEQYF. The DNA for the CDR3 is TGTGCCATTGCGGGAGGCTACGAGCAGTACTTC.

CDR3 nucleotide sequence: TGTGCCAGCAGCTTAGCGCGGACAGGGGGCGCGGCTCGCAATCAGCCCCAGCATTTT. This gives the protein CASSLARTGGAARNQPQHF. The chain combines TRBV7-9 with TRBJ1-5; 11 nucleotides align to TRBD1. This CDR3 spans 19 amino acids. Trimming at V came to 0 bases and at J to 2 bases, leaving 9 bases not matched to a gene. Germline CDR1 SEHNR, CDR2 FQNEAQ (reference sequence).

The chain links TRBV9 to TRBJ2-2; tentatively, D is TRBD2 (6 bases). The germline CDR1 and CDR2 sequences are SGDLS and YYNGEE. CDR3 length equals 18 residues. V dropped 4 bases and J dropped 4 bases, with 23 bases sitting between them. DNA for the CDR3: TGTGCCAGCAGCCTCCGGGGGTTCACTAGCTGGGTCACCGGGGAGCTGTTTTTT. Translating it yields CASSLRGFTSWVTGELFF. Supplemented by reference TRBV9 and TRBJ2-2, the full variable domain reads DSGVTQTPKHLITATGQRVTLRCSPRSGDLSVYWYQQSLDQGLQFLIQYYNGEERAKGNILERFSAQQFPDLHSELNLSSLELGDSALYFCASSLRGFTSWVTGELFFGEGSRLTVL.

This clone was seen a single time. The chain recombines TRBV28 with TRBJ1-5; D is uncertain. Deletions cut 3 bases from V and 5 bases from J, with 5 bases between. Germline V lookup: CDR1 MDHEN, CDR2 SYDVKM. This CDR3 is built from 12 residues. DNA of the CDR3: TGTGCCAGCAGTTTGGCGGATCAGCCCCAGCATTTT. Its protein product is CASSLADQPQHF.

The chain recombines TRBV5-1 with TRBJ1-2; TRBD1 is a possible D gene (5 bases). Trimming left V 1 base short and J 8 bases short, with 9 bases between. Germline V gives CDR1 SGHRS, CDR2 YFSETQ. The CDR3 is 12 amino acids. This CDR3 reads CASSLTGGGYTF. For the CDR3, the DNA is TGCGCCAGCAGCTTGACGGGGGGAGGCTACACCTTC.

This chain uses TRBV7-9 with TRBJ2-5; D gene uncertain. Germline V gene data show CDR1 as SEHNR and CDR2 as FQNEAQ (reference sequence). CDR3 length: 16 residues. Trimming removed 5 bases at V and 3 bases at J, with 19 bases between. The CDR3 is CASSVRGELWEETQYF. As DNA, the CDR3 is TGTGCCAGCAGCGTGAGAGGTGAACTCTGGGAAGAGACCCAGTACTTC.

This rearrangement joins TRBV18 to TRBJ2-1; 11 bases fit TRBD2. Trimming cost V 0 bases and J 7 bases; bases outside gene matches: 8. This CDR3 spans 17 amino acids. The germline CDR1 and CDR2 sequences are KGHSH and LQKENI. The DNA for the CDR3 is TGTGCCAGCTCACCACCCCTAGCGGGAGGACTTGAGAATGAGCAGTTCTTC. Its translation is CASSPPLAGGLENEQFF.

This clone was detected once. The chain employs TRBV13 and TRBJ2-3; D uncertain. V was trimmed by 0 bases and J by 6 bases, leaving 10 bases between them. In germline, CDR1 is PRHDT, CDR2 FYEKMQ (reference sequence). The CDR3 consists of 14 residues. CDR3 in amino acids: CASSLGRVQDTQYF. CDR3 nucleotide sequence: TGTGCCAGCAGCTTAGGCCGGGTTCAGGATACGCAGTATTTT. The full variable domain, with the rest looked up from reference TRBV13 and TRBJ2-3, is AAGVIQSPRHLIKEKRETATLKCYPIPRHDTVYWYQQGPGQDPQFLISFYEKMQSDKGSIPDRFSAQQFSDYHSELNMSSLELGDSALYFCASSLGRVQDTQYFGPGTRLTVL.

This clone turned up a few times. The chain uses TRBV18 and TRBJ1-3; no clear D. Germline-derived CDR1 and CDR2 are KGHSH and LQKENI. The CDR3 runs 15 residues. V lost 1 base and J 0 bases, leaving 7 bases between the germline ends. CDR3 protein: CASSPLVDSGNTIYF. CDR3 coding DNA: TGTGCCAGCTCACCACTAGTAGACTCTGGAAACACCATATATTTT.